Listed below are T cell receptor beta chains from one sample, sequenced in a study of shared clonotypes between healthy human individuals. TCRdb keeps only in-frame clones here, not all; method: immunoSEQ multiplex PCR. Of about 2 million clones in the sample, around 95% are singletons; the top ten hold 0.13%. Specimen: naive CD4+ T cells sorted from blood. These receptors all come from a man between 18 and 29 years old in good health. CDR3s include the opening cysteine and the closing phenylalanine or tryptophan. Fields, in order: clone size, D gene, J gene, V gene, CDR3 protein, CDR3 DNA. The D gene is left open where the match is weak. Clone size is not always given. Where it is, it says once, few, many or a class for expanded clones.

clone_size: -
d_call: TRBD1
j_call: TRBJ1-3
v_call: TRBV18
cdr3_aa: CASSRDSGNTIYF
cdr3_nt: TGTGCCAGCTCACGGGACAGTGGAAACACCATATATTTT

clone_size: many
d_call: -
j_call: TRBJ1-6
v_call: TRBV7-9
cdr3_aa: CASQMTGELSSYNSPLHF
cdr3_nt: TGTGCCTCCCAGATGACGGGCGAACTGAGCTCCTATAATTCACCCCTCCACTTT

clone_size: -
d_call: -
j_call: TRBJ2-4
v_call: TRBV7-2
cdr3_aa: CASSPSIGKNIQYF
cdr3_nt: TGTGCCAGCAGCCCTTCGATCGGCAAAAACATTCAGTACTTC

clone_size: once
d_call: TRBD2
j_call: TRBJ2-7
v_call: TRBV30
cdr3_aa: CAWSFGLDGPYEQYF
cdr3_nt: TGTGCCTGGAGCTTCGGACTAGACGGGCCCTACGAGCAGTACTTC

clone_size: -
d_call: TRBD1
j_call: TRBJ1-4
v_call: TRBV30
cdr3_aa: CAWSVQTGRDEKLFF
cdr3_nt: TGTGCCTGGAGTGTACAGACAGGGAGGGATGAAAAACTGTTTTTT

clone_size: -
d_call: -
j_call: TRBJ1-2
v_call: TRBV6-1
cdr3_aa: CASSEAGSLATYGYTF
cdr3_nt: TGTGCCAGCAGTGAAGCCGGGTCCTTGGCAACTTATGGCTACACCTTC

clone_size: -
d_call: TRBD1
j_call: TRBJ1-2
v_call: TRBV6-1
cdr3_aa: CASSGGQERGYGYTF
cdr3_nt: TGTGCCAGCAGTGGAGGACAGGAACGGGGCTATGGCTACACCTTC

clone_size: -
d_call: -
j_call: TRBJ2-7
v_call: TRBV6-1
cdr3_aa: CASSEKARANEQYF
cdr3_nt: TGTGCCAGCAGTGAAAAGGCCAGGGCAAACGAGCAGTACTTC

clone_size: -
d_call: TRBD1
j_call: TRBJ2-1
v_call: TRBV5-1
cdr3_aa: CASSLMAGGRDEQFF
cdr3_nt: TGCGCCAGCAGCTTGATGGCAGGGGGTCGCGATGAGCAGTTCTTC

clone_size: -
d_call: TRBD2
j_call: TRBJ2-1
v_call: TRBV5-1
cdr3_aa: CASSLVSGSIYEQFF
cdr3_nt: TGCGCCAGCAGCTTGGTTAGCGGGAGTATCTATGAGCAGTTCTTC

clone_size: -
d_call: TRBD2
j_call: TRBJ2-1
v_call: TRBV11-1
cdr3_aa: CASSLGLAGAEQFF
cdr3_nt: TGTGCCAGCAGCTTAGGACTAGCGGGGGCGGAGCAGTTCTTC

clone_size: -
d_call: TRBD1
j_call: TRBJ1-2
v_call: TRBV5-1
cdr3_aa: CASSSQGEGGYTF
cdr3_nt: TGCGCCAGCAGCTCTCAGGGGGAAGGAGGCTACACCTTC

clone_size: -
d_call: TRBD1
j_call: TRBJ1-1
v_call: TRBV5-1
cdr3_aa: CASSPGQEPGTFF
cdr3_nt: TGCGCCAGCAGCCCCGGACAGGAACCGGGGACTTTCTTT

clone_size: -
d_call: -
j_call: TRBJ1-2
v_call: TRBV7-9
cdr3_aa: CASSLASSSNGYTF
cdr3_nt: TGTGCCAGCAGCTTAGCCTCCAGCAGCAACGGCTACACCTTC

clone_size: -
d_call: TRBD2
j_call: TRBJ2-7
v_call: TRBV28
cdr3_aa: CASSGLAGSRIYEQYF
cdr3_nt: TGTGCCAGCAGTGGACTAGCGGGGTCCCGTATCTACGAGCAGTACTTC

clone_size: once
d_call: -
j_call: TRBJ2-3
v_call: TRBV29-1
cdr3_aa: CSVDSAGTDTQYF
cdr3_nt: TGCAGCGTTGACTCGGCAGGCACAGATACGCAGTATTTT

clone_size: -
d_call: -
j_call: TRBJ1-5
v_call: TRBV7-9
cdr3_aa: CASSLASENQPQHF
cdr3_nt: TGTGCCAGCAGCTTAGCGAGCGAAAATCAGCCCCAGCATTTT

clone_size: -
d_call: -
j_call: TRBJ1-1
v_call: TRBV30
cdr3_aa: CAWHRVVGTEAFF
cdr3_nt: TGTGCCTGGCACAGGGTGGTGGGGACTGAAGCTTTCTTT

clone_size: -
d_call: -
j_call: TRBJ2-2
v_call: TRBV7-2
cdr3_aa: CASSLEGQNTGELFF
cdr3_nt: TGTGCCAGCAGCTTAGAGGGACAGAACACCGGGGAGCTGTTTTTT

clone_size: -
d_call: -
j_call: TRBJ1-4
v_call: TRBV2
cdr3_aa: CASREFATNEKLFF
cdr3_nt: TGTGCCAGCCGCGAGTTTGCAACTAATGAAAAACTGTTTTTT

clone_size: -
d_call: -
j_call: TRBJ1-1
v_call: TRBV10-3
cdr3_aa: CAIGGDANTEAFF
cdr3_nt: TGTGCCATAGGGGGTGACGCGAACACTGAAGCTTTCTTT

clone_size: -
d_call: -
j_call: TRBJ1-3
v_call: TRBV30
cdr3_aa: CAWTLRGGAGNTIYF
cdr3_nt: TGTGCCTGGACCCTAAGGGGAGGCGCTGGAAACACCATATATTTT

clone_size: -
d_call: -
j_call: TRBJ2-3
v_call: TRBV29-1
cdr3_aa: CSVVLVVDTQYF
cdr3_nt: TGCAGCGTTGTGCTAGTCGTTGATACGCAGTATTTT

clone_size: -
d_call: TRBD1
j_call: TRBJ1-3
v_call: TRBV5-1
cdr3_aa: CASSLGDRALSGNTIYF
cdr3_nt: TGCGCCAGCAGCTTAGGAGACAGGGCCCTCTCTGGAAACACCATATATTTT

clone_size: -
d_call: -
j_call: TRBJ1-2
v_call: TRBV4-1
cdr3_aa: CASSRIQGTSNYGYTF
cdr3_nt: TGCGCCAGCAGCCGCATACAGGGAACCTCCAACTATGGCTACACCTTC

clone_size: -
d_call: -
j_call: TRBJ1-2
v_call: TRBV11-2
cdr3_aa: CASSIRGRGGYTF
cdr3_nt: TGTGCCAGCAGCATACGGGGGCGCGGTGGCTACACCTTC

clone_size: -
d_call: -
j_call: TRBJ1-5
v_call: TRBV28
cdr3_aa: CASRWSGGGSNQPQHF
cdr3_nt: TGTGCCAGCAGGTGGTCCGGGGGGGGTAGCAATCAGCCCCAGCATTTT

clone_size: -
d_call: TRBD2
j_call: TRBJ2-3
v_call: TRBV18
cdr3_aa: CASSPTSGGGDTQYF
cdr3_nt: TGTGCCAGCTCACCGACTAGCGGGGGCGGGGATACGCAGTATTTT

clone_size: -
d_call: -
j_call: TRBJ2-5
v_call: TRBV2
cdr3_aa: CASSTRLYQETQYF
cdr3_nt: TGTGCCAGCAGTACCAGACTTTACCAAGAGACCCAGTACTTC

clone_size: -
d_call: -
j_call: TRBJ1-1
v_call: TRBV6-1
cdr3_aa: CASSVPGNTEAFF
cdr3_nt: TGTGCCAGCAGTGTACCAGGGAACACTGAAGCTTTCTTT

clone_size: once
d_call: -
j_call: TRBJ2-6
v_call: TRBV27
cdr3_aa: CASSLGQGQVLTF
cdr3_nt: TGTGCCAGCAGTTTGGGGCAGGGCCAGGTCCTGACTTTC

clone_size: -
d_call: -
j_call: TRBJ2-5
v_call: TRBV23-1
cdr3_aa: CASSPRGDGQETQYF
cdr3_nt: TGCGCCAGCAGTCCTAGAGGGGACGGGCAAGAGACCCAGTACTTC

clone_size: -
d_call: TRBD1
j_call: TRBJ2-3
v_call: TRBV5-1
cdr3_aa: CASSLDRDRGWPTDTQYF
cdr3_nt: TGCGCCAGCAGCTTGGATAGGGACAGGGGGTGGCCCACAGATACGCAGTATTTT

clone_size: -
d_call: TRBD1
j_call: TRBJ2-3
v_call: TRBV20-1
cdr3_aa: CSARDPPGTAF
cdr3_nt: TGCAGTGCTAGAGACCCTCCCGGGACAGCCTTT

clone_size: once
d_call: -
j_call: TRBJ2-1
v_call: TRBV30
cdr3_aa: CAHSSSHEQFF
cdr3_nt: TGTGCCCACTCCAGCAGCCATGAGCAGTTCTTC

clone_size: few
d_call: TRBD1
j_call: TRBJ2-1
v_call: TRBV23-1
cdr3_aa: CASSHRDRVKFF
cdr3_nt: TGCGCCAGCAGTCACCGGGACAGGGTGAAGTTCTTC

clone_size: -
d_call: -
j_call: TRBJ1-2
v_call: TRBV2
cdr3_aa: CASSETEYGYTF
cdr3_nt: TGTGCCAGCAGTGAGACAGAGTATGGCTACACCTTC